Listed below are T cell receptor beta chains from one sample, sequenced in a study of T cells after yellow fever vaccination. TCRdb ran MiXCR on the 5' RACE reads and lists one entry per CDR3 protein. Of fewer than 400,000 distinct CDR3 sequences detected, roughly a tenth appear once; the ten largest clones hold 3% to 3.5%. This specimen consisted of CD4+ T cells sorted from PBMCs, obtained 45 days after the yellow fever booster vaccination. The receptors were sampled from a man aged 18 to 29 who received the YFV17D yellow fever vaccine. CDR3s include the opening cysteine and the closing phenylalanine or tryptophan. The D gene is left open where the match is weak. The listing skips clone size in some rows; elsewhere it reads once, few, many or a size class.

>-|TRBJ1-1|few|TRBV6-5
TGTGCCAGCCAGGGTTGCACTGAAGCTTTCTTT
CASQGCTEAFF
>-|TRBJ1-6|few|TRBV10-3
TGTGCCATCAGTGTGGACCCGGCGGCACCCCTCCACTTT
CAISVDPAAPLHF
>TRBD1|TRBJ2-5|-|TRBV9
TGTGCCAGCAGCGGGACAGGGTCCAAAGAGACCCAGTACTTC
CASSGTGSKETQYF
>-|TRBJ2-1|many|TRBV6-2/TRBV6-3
TGTGCCAGCAGTGAAAAGTGGCCTAGCCTACCCTACAATGAGCAGTTCTTC
CASSEKWPSLPYNEQFF
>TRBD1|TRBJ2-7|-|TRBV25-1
TGTGCCAGCAGTGGGGCCCCGGGACAGGGGAATCTGGGTGGCTACGAGCAGTACTTC
CASSGAPGQGNLGGYEQYF
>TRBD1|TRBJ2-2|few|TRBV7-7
TGTGCCAGCAGCTTCGGGACAGGAGAAACCGGGGAGCTGTTTTTT
CASSFGTGETGELFF
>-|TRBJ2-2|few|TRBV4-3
TGCGCCAGCAGCCGGGAGGTTGACAGGACGAACACCGGGGAGCTGTTTTTT
CASSREVDRTNTGELFF
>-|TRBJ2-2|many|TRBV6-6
TGTGCCAGCAGGACCGCCCGGACAGCCGCCACCGGGGAGCTGTTTTTT
CASRTARTAATGELFF
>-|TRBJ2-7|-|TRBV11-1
TGTGCCAGCAGCTTAGGACCCACACTCTACGAGCAGTACTTC
CASSLGPTLYEQYF
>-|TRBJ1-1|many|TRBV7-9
TGTGCCAGCAGCACCCTGGGAGGGGGGCCTGAAGCTTTCTTT
CASSTLGGGPEAFF
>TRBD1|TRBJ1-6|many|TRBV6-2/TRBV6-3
TGTGCCAGCAGTTACCCAACCGGGACAGGATCCTCCTATAATTCACCCCTCCACTTT
CASSYPTGTGSSYNSPLHF
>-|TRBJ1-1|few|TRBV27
TGTGCCAGCAGTTTTTTGCCAGGGGCTGCTGAAGCTTTCTTT
CASSFLPGAAEAFF
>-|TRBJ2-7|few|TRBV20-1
TGCAGTGCTAGAGCTGCTCAGGGCGACGAGCAGTACTTC
CSARAAQGDEQYF
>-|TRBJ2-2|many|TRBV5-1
TGCGCCAGCACCTTGGGATCCTTAGCAACCACCGGGGAGCTGTTTTTT
CASTLGSLATTGELFF
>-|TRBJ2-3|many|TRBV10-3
TGTGCCATCAGTGAGAGGGGGGGAGTATATACGCAGTATTTT
CAISERGGVYTQYF
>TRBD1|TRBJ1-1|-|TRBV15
TGTGCCACCAGCACGGGACAGCTTAATGAAGCTTTCTTT
CATSTGQLNEAFF
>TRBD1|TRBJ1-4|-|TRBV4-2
TGTGCCAGCAGCCTACAGGGGGCGGCCACTAATGAAAAACTGTTTTTT
CASSLQGAATNEKLFF
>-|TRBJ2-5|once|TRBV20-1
TGCAGTGCTAATGTCGCGAGCGGGCCCCAAGAGACCCAGTACTTC
CSANVASGPQETQYF
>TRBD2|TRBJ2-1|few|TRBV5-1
TGCGCCAGCACTCATGGCAGGCTAGCGGATGGAGAGCAGTTCTTC
CASTHGRLADGEQFF
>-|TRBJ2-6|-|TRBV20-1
TGCGTGGGAAGCTCTGGGGCCAACGTCCTGACTTTC
CVGSSGANVLTF
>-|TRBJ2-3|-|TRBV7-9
TGTGCCAGCAGCTTAGCCCGGCTAGATACGCAGTATTTT
CASSLARLDTQYF
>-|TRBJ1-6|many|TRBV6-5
TGTGCCAGCAGTGCAACAGGGTTCGGGTCACCCCTCCACTTT
CASSATGFGSPLHF
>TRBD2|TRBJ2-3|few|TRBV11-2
TGTGCCAGCAGCCGTCTTTGGATGCGGGGGGCCACAGATACGCAGTATTTT
CASSRLWMRGATDTQYF
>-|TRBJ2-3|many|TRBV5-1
TGTGCCAGCAGCTTGGAGGCAGATACGCAGTATTTT
CASSLEADTQYF
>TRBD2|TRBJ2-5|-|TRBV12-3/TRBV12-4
TGTGCCAGCAGTTTGGAAAGCGGGGGATCGGAGACCCAGTACTTC
CASSLESGGSETQYF
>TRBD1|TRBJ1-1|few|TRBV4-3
TGCGCCAGCAGCCAAGATATTGGGACAGGGAGCATGAACACTGAAGCTTTCTTT
CASSQDIGTGSMNTEAFF
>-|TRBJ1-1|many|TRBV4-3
TGCGCCAGCAGCCAAGTGGGGGGGGAGACTGAAGCTTTCTTT
CASSQVGGETEAFF
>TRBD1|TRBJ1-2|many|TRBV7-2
TGTGCCAGCAGCATAACCGGGACAGGGTCAAGTGGCTACACCTTC
CASSITGTGSSGYTF
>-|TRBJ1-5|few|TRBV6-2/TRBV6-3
TGTGCCAGCAGTTATCTCTGGGAAAGAGGGGTCAATCAGCCCCAGCATTTT
CASSYLWERGVNQPQHF
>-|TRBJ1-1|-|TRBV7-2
TGTGCCAGCAGCTTCCACAGGGACATGAACACTGAAGCTTTCTTT
CASSFHRDMNTEAFF
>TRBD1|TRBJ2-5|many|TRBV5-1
TGCGCCAGCAGCTTCACAGGGGGCTATCAGGAGACCCAGTACTTC
CASSFTGGYQETQYF
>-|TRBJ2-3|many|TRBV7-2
TGTGCCAGCAGCTTAGTAAAAGCGGGCGACCTCACAGATACGCAGTATTTT
CASSLVKAGDLTDTQYF
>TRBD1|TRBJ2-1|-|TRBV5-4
TGTGCCAGCAACACCTCCCCGGGACAGGGGGCCAATGAGCAGTTCTTC
CASNTSPGQGANEQFF
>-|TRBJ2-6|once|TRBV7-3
TGTGCCAGCAGCCACAGGGGGGGGGCTGGGGCCAACGTCCTGACTTTC
CASSHRGGAGANVLTF
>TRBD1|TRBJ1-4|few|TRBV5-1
TGCGCCAGCAGCGGACAGGGCAATGAAAAACTGTTTTTT
CASSGQGNEKLFF
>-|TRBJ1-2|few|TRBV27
TGTGCCAGCAGTTTTTCGGGAGGTTATGGCTACACCTTC
CASSFSGGYGYTF
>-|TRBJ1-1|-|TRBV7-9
TGTGCCAGCAGCTTAGGCTCCGGGCGAGGAACTGAAGCTTTCTTT
CASSLGSGRGTEAFF
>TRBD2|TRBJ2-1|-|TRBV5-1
TGCGCCAGCAGCCCACTAGCGGGGGGTGTTAATGAGCAGTTCTTC
CASSPLAGGVNEQFF
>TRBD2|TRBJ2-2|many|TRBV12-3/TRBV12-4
TGTGCCAGCAGTTTATTTCTTAGGGGACTAGCGGGAAACTACCGGGAGCTGTTTTTT
CASSLFLRGLAGNYRELFF
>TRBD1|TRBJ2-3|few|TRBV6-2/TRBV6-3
TGTGCCAGCAGTTACCCGGACAGGGGAAGCACAGATACGCAGTATTTT
CASSYPDRGSTDTQYF
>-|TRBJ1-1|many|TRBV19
TGTGCCAGTAGTATACGGGGGGCCCCAAACACTGAAGCTTTCTTT
CASSIRGAPNTEAFF
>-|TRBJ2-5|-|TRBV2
TGTGCCAGCCGGGGGAGAACAGGGGAGACCCAGTACTTC
CASRGRTGETQYF
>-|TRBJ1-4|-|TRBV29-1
TGCAGCGCCGCTCGTACCCCGGGGCAGGAAAAACTGTTTTTT
CSAARTPGQEKLFF
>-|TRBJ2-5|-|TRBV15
TGTGCCACCAGCAAAGGGGGGGCCGTAGAGACCCAGTACTTC
CATSKGGAVETQYF
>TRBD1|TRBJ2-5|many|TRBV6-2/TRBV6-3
TGTGCCAGCAGTTACCAGGACAGGGGGTCGACCTACTTC
CASSYQDRGSTYF
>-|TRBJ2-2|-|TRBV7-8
TGTGCCAGCAGCCTCTTCGGGACCAACACCGGGGAGCTGTTTTTT
CASSLFGTNTGELFF
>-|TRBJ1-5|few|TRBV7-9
TGTGCCAGCAGCAGGTGGGGGGCCCAAGGGAGCAATCAGCCCCAGCATTTT
CASSRWGAQGSNQPQHF
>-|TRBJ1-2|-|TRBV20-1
TGCAGTGCTCTCGGGGGCCTCACCTATGGCTACACCTTC
CSALGGLTYGYTF
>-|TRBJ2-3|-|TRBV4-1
TGCGCCAGCAGCCACCCCGGGGGAGATACGCAGTATTTT
CASSHPGGDTQYF
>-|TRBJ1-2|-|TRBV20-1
TGCAGTGCCCGACGGCAGGGAAGGGGCTACACCTTC
CSARRQGRGYTF
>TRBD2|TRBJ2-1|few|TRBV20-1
TGCAGTGCTAGCCCCAATCGGGGGGGTGGTCACTACAATGAGCAGTTCTTC
CSASPNRGGGHYNEQFF
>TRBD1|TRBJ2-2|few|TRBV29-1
TGCAGCGCCCAGGGGGTCGTACACACCGGGGAGCTGTTTTTT
CSAQGVVHTGELFF
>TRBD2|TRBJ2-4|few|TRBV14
TGTGCCAGCAGCCGAGTTAGCGGGGCTCAGTACTTC
CASSRVSGAQYF
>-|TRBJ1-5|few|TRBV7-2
TGTGCCAGCAGCTCTCCGGGCAATAGCAATCAGCCCCAGCATTTT
CASSSPGNSNQPQHF